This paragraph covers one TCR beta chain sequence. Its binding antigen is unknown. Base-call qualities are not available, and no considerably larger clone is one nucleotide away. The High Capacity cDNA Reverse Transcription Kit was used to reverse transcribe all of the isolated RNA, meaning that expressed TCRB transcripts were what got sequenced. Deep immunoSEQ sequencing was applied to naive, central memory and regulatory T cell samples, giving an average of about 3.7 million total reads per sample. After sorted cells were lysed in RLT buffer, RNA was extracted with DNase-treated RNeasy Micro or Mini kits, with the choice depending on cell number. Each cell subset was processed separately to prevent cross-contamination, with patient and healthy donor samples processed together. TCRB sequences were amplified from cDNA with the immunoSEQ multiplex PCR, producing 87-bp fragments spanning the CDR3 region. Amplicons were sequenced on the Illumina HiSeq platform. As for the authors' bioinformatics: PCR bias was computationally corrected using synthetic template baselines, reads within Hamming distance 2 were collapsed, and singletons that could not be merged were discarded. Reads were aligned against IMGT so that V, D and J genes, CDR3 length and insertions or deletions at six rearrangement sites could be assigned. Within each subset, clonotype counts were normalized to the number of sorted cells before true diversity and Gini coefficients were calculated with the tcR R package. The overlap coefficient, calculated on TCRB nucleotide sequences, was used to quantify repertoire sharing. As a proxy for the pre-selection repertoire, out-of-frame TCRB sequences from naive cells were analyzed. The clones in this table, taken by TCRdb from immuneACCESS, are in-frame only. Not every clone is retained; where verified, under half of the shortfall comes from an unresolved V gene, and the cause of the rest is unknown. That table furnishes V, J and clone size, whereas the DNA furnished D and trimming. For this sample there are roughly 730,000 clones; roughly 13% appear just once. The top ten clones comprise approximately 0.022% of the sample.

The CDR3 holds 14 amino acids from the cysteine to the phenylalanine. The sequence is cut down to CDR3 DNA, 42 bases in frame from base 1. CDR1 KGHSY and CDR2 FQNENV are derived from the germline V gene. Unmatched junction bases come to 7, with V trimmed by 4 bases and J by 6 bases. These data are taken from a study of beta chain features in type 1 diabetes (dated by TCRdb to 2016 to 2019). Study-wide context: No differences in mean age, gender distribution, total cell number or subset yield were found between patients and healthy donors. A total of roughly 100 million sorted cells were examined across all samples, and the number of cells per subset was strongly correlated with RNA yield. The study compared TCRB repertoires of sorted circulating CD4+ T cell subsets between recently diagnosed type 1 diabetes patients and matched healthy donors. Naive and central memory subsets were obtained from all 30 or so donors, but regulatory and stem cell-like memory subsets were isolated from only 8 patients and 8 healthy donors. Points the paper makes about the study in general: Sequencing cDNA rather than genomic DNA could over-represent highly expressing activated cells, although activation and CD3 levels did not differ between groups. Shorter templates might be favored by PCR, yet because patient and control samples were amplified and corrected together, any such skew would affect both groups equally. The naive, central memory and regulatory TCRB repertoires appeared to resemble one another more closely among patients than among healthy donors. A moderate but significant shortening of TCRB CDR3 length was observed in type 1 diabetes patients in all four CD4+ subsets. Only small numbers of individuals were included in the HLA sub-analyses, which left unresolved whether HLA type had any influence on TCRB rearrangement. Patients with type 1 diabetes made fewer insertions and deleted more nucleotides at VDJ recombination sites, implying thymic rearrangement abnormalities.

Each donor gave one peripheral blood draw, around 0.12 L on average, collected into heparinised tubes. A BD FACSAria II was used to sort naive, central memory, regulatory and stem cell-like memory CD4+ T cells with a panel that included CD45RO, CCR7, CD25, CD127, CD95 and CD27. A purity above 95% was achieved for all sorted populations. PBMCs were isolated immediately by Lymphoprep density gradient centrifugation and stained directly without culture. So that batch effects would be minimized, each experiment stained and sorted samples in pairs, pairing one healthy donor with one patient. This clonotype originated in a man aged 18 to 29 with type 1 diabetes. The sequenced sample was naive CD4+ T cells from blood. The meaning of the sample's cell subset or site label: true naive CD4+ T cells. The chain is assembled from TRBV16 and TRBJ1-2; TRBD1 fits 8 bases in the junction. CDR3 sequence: CASSPPAGGDGYTF. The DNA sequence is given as TGTGCCAGCAGCCCCCCGGCAGGGGGCGATGGCTACACCTTC.